This TCR beta chain was recorded in a study of blood T cell repertoires in COVID-19. Using immunoSEQ multiplex PCR, the repertoire was profiled, and TCRdb retains in-frame clones only, with some absent. Of 650,000 to 800,000 clones in the sample, approximately 90% were seen once. Trimming removed 5 bases from V and 0 bases from J, with 11 bases in between. CDR3 length equals 15 residues. In germline, CDR1 is SGHTA, CDR2 FQGNSA. The sequence was obtained from a woman aged 18-29 years with acute or convalescent COVID-19. The rearrangement joins TRBV7-2 to TRBJ1-3, with D hard to call. Sequencing used peripheral blood. CDR3 coding DNA: TGTGCCAGCAGCCGTCTCCTAAGCTCTGGAAACACCATATATTTT. Its translation is CASSRLLSSGNTIYF. Variable domain in full (rest from reference TRBV7-2 and TRBJ1-3): GAGVSQSPSNKVTEKGKDVELRCDPISGHTALYWYRQSLGQGLEFLIYFQGNSAPDKSGLPSDRFSAERTGGSVSTLTIQRTQQEDSAVYLCASSRLLSSGNTIYFGEGSWLTVV.